Listed here is a single T cell receptor (beta chain). The data are from a study of beta chain features in type 1 diabetes. Reverse transcribing all isolated RNA meant expressed TCRB transcripts were sequenced. Profiled with immunoSEQ multiplex PCR; TCRdb holds only in-frame clones, not every one. Altogether 110,000 or so clones are present, around 40% being singletons, with the ten largest covering around 0.07%. Per the germline V gene, CDR1 is SGHVS and CDR2 is FNYEAQ. Trimming pared 2 bases from V and 3 bases from J, leaving 17 bases between. The CDR3 contains 17 residues. The TCR was taken from a woman aged 18-35 years in good health. The sample was stem cell memory CD4+ T cells from blood. The V and J genes are TRBV7-6 and TRBJ2-1; the D gene is possibly TRBD2 (5 bases). Written as DNA, the CDR3 is TGTGCCAGCAGCTTAATTCGCGGACTCCATCACTACAATGAGCAGTTCTTC. This codes for CASSLIRGLHHYNEQFF.